This T cell receptor beta chain derives from a study of blood T cells in healthy people across ages. The study, taken as a whole, reports: With naive T cell percentage, TCR beta diversity showed a strong correlation. Naive and antigen-experienced cells were not separated, limiting conclusive comparison. The donors' CMV status was not determined, possibly confounding changes in expanded clonotypes.

This CDR3 comprises 15 residues. Trimming took 3 bases from V and 6 from J; bases not matched to a gene: 8. CDR1 and CDR2 (germline): SGHRS, YFSETQ. For this clonotype: Its antigen is undetermined.

Isolating PBMCs gave at least 6.5 million of these cells per sample. Then a second PCR, running roughly 7 to 12 cycles, was carried out with a sample-barcoded 5' primer and a J-beta primer mix. TCRdb reanalysed the 5' RACE reads using MiXCR and keeps one entry per CDR3 protein. The table shows about 730,000 distinct CDR3 sequences, with 40% to 45% occurring only once. The source of this sequence is a woman aged 60-70 years in good health. V gene TRBV5-1 combines with J gene TRBJ2-1; 8 bases are a match to TRBD1. Sequenced: blood. The CDR3 loop reads CASSSGTGFSNEQFF. CDR3 DNA sequence: TGCGCCAGCAGCTCGGGGACAGGCTTCTCCAATGAGCAGTTCTTC.